At least ten counts were recorded for the clone carrying this T cell receptor beta chain. Its antigen is currently unknown. This sample is part of a study of T-cell reconstitution after alpha-beta-depleted transplantation in children. Unique molecular identifiers tagged the TCRbeta library. MiXCR was run by TCRdb on the PCR reads, yielding one entry per CDR3 protein. The sample lists 200,000 to 250,000 distinct CDR3 sequences; over 20% were seen once. CDR3 length equals 14 residues. Trimming pared 3 bases from V and 0 bases from J, leaving 9 bases between. Per the germline V gene, CDR1 is SQVTM and CDR2 is ANQGSEA. Findings of the study overall: T-cell numbers and diversity one year post-transplant derived largely from freshly generated T cells. From surviving recipient T cells and thymic progenitors came the high day-60 TCRbeta diversity observed in some patients. Approximately two months post-transplant, alpha-beta T cells reportedly originated from several hundred expanded graft clones.

This chain connects TRBV29-1 to TRBJ1-5; D may be TRBD1 (5 bases). The TCR sequence derives from a girl aged 2 to 9 with Fanconi anemia, due to receive a stem cell transplant. The source material was PBMCs, sampled before TCRalphabeta/CD19-depleted stem cell transplant. CDR3: CSVDGGGSNQPQHF. CDR3 nucleotide sequence: TGCAGCGTTGATGGGGGGGGTAGCAATCAGCCCCAGCATTTT.